This T cell receptor (beta chain) was captured by sequencing in a study of Graves' ophthalmopathy and Graves' hyperthyroidism. Study observations and caveats: The majority of expanded thyroid clonotypes above 0.001 frequency also occurred in blood. A 13-signature model separated ophthalmopathy from stable hyperthyroidism, around 88% sensitivity, 75% to 84% specificity.

Diagnostic conclusions were grounded in clinical symptoms, serum thyroxine, TRAb, thyroid ultrasound and orbital computed tomography. Amplifying from RNA transcripts, the study obtained TCR beta CDR3 regions. First-round RT-PCR relied on HTBI primers, and a second-round multiplex PCR came next. MiXCR was run by TCRdb on the multiplex PCR reads, yielding one entry per CDR3 protein. Among hundreds of thousands of distinct CDR3 sequences, 22% were seen once, and the ten largest hold around 6.5%. Germline V gene lookup returns CDR1 MNHNS and CDR2 SASEGT. The CDR3 is 15 residues long. Trimming pared 7 bases from V and 5 bases from J, leaving 21 bases between. Concerning this clonotype: Its antigen is currently unknown.

V usage is TRBV6-1 and J usage is TRBJ2-7; D not certain. This clonotype was obtained from a woman aged 18-29 years with stable Graves' hyperthyroidism. Some clones in this sample may be carry-over from other donors' samples. Material: peripheral blood. The CDR3 spells CASTGRFLGDDEQYF. In DNA form, the CDR3 reads TGTGCCAGCACCGGAAGGTTTTTAGGAGACGACGAGCAGTACTTC.